One sample yielded the 17 T cell receptor beta chains listed below, sequenced in a study of cytomegalovirus exposure and HLA in healthy donors. The protocol was immunoSEQ multiplex PCR, while the TCRdb copy is restricted to in-frame clones and leaves out a portion. This sample yields some 150,000 clones, of which approximately 86% are seen a single time; 20% to 25% belongs to the top ten. Sequencing was performed on PBMCs. These receptors all come from a man between 18 and 35 years old in good health and CMV-seropositive.

The rearrangement links TRBV27 to TRBJ1-2, with 7 bases fitting TRBD1. Trimming cost V 5 bases and J 2 bases; bases outside gene matches: 5. Looked up from germline, CDR1 is MNHEY and CDR2 is SMNVEV (reference sequence). The CDR3 is 14 residues long. The DNA for the CDR3 is TGTGCCAGCAGTCCCCGACAGGGAAACTATGGCTACACCTTC. Translated, it gives CASSPRQGNYGYTF.

The gene calls are TRBV5-1 and TRBJ2-2, with D unclear. The CDR3 is made up of 13 amino acids. The V end was cut by 0 bases, the J end by 8 bases, with 8 bases between. In germline, CDR1 is SGHRS, CDR2 YFSETQ. The CDR3, as DNA: TGCGCCAGCAGCTTGGGGCGGATTGGGGAGCTGTTTTTT. Translated, it gives CASSLGRIGELFF.

V gene TRBV7-2 combines with J gene TRBJ2-7; 13 bases are a match to TRBD2. This CDR3 region has 16 residues. The V segment lost 1 base and the J segment 3 bases; nucleotides outside the gene matches: 3. Germline CDR1 reads SGHTA; CDR2 reads FQGNSA. The CDR3 here is CASSLDGTSGNYEQYF. As DNA, the CDR3 is TGTGCCAGCAGCTTAGATGGGACTAGCGGGAACTACGAGCAGTACTTC.

The genes are TRBV6-5 and TRBJ1-5; D may be TRBD1 (5 bases). CDR1 is MNHEY and CDR2 is SVGAGI in the germline V gene. The V and J ends lost 2 bases and 7 bases respectively, with 15 bases between them. The CDR3 contains 15 residues. The CDR3: CASSYPQGGEQPQHF. In nucleotides, the CDR3 is TGTGCCAGCAGTTACCCCCAGGGAGGAGAACAGCCCCAGCATTTT.

The gene calls are TRBV5-8 and TRBJ2-7; a weak D match, TRBD2 (5 bases). The V end was cut by 2 bases, the J end by 0 bases, with 9 bases between. CDR1 is SGHTS and CDR2 is YDEGEE in the germline V gene. The CDR3 is made up of 14 amino acids. This CDR3 reads CASSFGGSSYEQYF. The CDR3, as DNA: TGTGCCAGCAGCTTCGGAGGAAGCTCCTACGAGCAGTACTTC. The variable domain in full, completed from reference TRBV5-8 and TRBJ2-7, reads EAGVTQSPTHLIKTRGQQATLRCSPISGHTSVYWYQQALGLGLQFLLWYDEGEERNRGNFPPRFSGRQFPNYSSELNVNALELEDSALYLCASSFGGSSYEQYFGPGTRLTVT.

This clone showed up just once. This sequence joins TRBV6-5 and TRBJ2-7; D may be TRBD2 (6 bases). Germline lookup yields CDR1 MNHEY and CDR2 SVGAGI. The CDR3 totals 14 residues. The ends were cut back, 6 bases at V and 0 bases at J, with 12 bases in the middle. This CDR3 reads CASSPPGSSYEQYF. In DNA, the CDR3 is TGTGCCAGCAGCCCCCCCGGGAGCTCCTACGAGCAGTACTTC.

This chain links TRBV27 with TRBJ2-1, with TRBD2 matching over 14 bases. Losses at the gene ends were 4 bases for V and 9 bases for J; bases not matched to a gene: 11. Germline loops: CDR1 MNHEY, CDR2 SMNVEV (reference sequence). The CDR3 runs 17 residues. CDR3 residues: CASSSPLTSGGASEQFF. CDR3 DNA sequence: TGTGCCAGCAGTTCCCCCTTGACTAGCGGGGGGGCCAGTGAGCAGTTCTTC.

This chain links TRBV5-1 with TRBJ1-1; no clear D gene. Trimming took 0 bases from V and 1 from J, leaving 7 bases between them. CDR3 length: 14 residues. Looked up from germline, CDR1 is SGHRS and CDR2 is YFSETQ. Written as DNA, the CDR3 is TGCGCCAGCAGCTTGGCTACAGCGAACACTGAAGCTTTCTTT. Protein: CASSLATANTEAFF.

The chain is built from TRBV7-2 and TRBJ2-7, with D tentatively TRBD2 (5 bases). The CDR3 runs 15 residues. The V end lost 5 bases, the J end lost 5 bases, and 19 bases lay between the germline ends. Germline-derived CDR1 and CDR2 are SGHTA and FQGNSA. The DNA of the CDR3 is TGTGCCAGCAGCAGGACGGGCGGGTTGGACCACGAGCAGTACTTC. This codes for CASSRTGGLDHEQYF.

This sequence joins TRBV5-6 and TRBJ1-4; D unclear. This CDR3 is built from 15 residues. V was pared by 0 bases and J by 8 bases, with 14 bases between. Germline lookup yields CDR1 SGHDT and CDR2 YYEEEE. DNA for the CDR3: TGTGCCAGCAGCTTGGGCAGCTGGGAGGGCGAAAAACTGTTTTTT. This translates into CASSLGSWEGEKLFF.

This sequence joins TRBV4-3 and TRBJ1-6; D is undetermined. Per germline, CDR1 LGHNA and CDR2 YSLEER. V gave up 4 bases and J gave up 5 bases, with 9 bases separating them. CDR3 length equals 14 residues. The CDR3 DNA sequence: TGCGCCAGCAGCCCCGGGCGGGATAATTCACCCCTCCACTTT. Its protein is CASSPGRDNSPLHF.

The genes are TRBV27 and TRBJ1-6, with D possibly matching TRBD1 (6 bases). Trimming shortened V by 6 bases and J by 10 bases, and 34 bases separated the two germline ends. Germline values: CDR1 MNHEY, CDR2 SMNVEV (reference sequence). This CDR3 is 20 amino acids long. The DNA for the CDR3 is TGTGCCAGCAGCGTTACCGGGAAGGGGGTAAATCGGGGGGAAGGCTCACCCCTCCACTTT. Its protein product is CASSVTGKGVNRGEGSPLHF.

The chain carries TRBV6-5 and TRBJ2-7; 11 bases fit TRBD2. The length of the CDR3 is 15 residues. V shed 5 bases and J 6 bases; nucleotides not matched to a gene: 9. The germline V gene has CDR1 MNHEY and CDR2 SVGAGI. The CDR3 DNA is TGTGCCAGCAGTCCACTTAGCGGGAGGGCGGGCGAGCAGTACTTC. The encoded protein is CASSPLSGRAGEQYF.

The genes are TRBV5-6 and TRBJ1-3; no clear D gene. Trimming removed 2 bases from V and 1 base from J, with 16 bases in between. Germline-derived CDR1 and CDR2 are SGHDT and YYEEEE. The CDR3 is 17 amino acids. CDR3 nucleotides: TGTGCCAGCAGCTTATGGGGAGGGAACCCTTCTGGAAACACCATATATTTT. Translating it yields CASSLWGGNPSGNTIYF.

The V and J genes are TRBV5-8 and TRBJ1-1, with D hard to call. V was cut by 4 bases and J by 4 bases, with 8 bases left in between. This CDR3 contains 12 residues. The germline gives CDR1 SGHTS, CDR2 YDEGEE. The CDR3 DNA follows: TGTGCCAGCAGCCGCCGCGCCACTGAAGCTTTCTTT. Its protein product is CASSRRATEAFF.

The chain links TRBV2 to TRBJ1-5; 11 bases map to TRBD1. Germline CDR1 and CDR2: SNHLY and FYNNEI. V lost 5 bases and J lost 6; bases outside the gene matches: 12. The CDR3 consists of 17 residues. The CDR3: CASSRTGTGGLGQPQHF. Written as DNA, the CDR3 is TGTGCCAGCAGTCGAACGGGGACAGGGGGTTTGGGTCAGCCCCAGCATTTT.

The chain is built from TRBV6-5 and TRBJ1-1; TRBD1 might be the D (6 bases). The CDR3 consists of 12 residues. Germline CDR1 MNHEY, CDR2 SVGAGI. With 6 bases removed from V and 4 bases from J, the gap between germline ends came to 9 bases. The CDR3 loop reads CASRQGPTEAFF. The CDR3 nucleotides read TGTGCCAGCAGACAGGGTCCCACTGAAGCTTTCTTT.